This entry describes one TCR beta chain. This receptor's antigen is unknown. Per-base quality was not reported, and no clone a single base away is much larger than it. Using the deep immunoSEQ assay, TCR CDR3 regions were amplified from genomic DNA by multiplex PCR. For each cell subset, the extracted genomic DNA was distributed evenly across all wells of several immunoSEQ 96-well plates, and each plate served as one replicate. Each replicate PCR for sorted subsets received roughly 200 ng genomic DNA, equal to about 30,000 T cell genomes. Purified libraries were quantified with a Qubit 3.0 fluorometer, sized on a Bioanalyzer 2100, and re-quantified with the KAPA Library Quantification kit. Every immunoSEQ 96-well plate was sequenced on a separate single-read 150-cycle Illumina NextSeq 550 flow cell. Concerning the study's data processing: Because only junctional sequences without quality scores were contained in the immunoSEQ output, filtering matching that applied to full-length reads could not be performed. To assign V/J genes and CDR3, sequences were annotated using PyIR, a Python wrapper for IgBLAST v1.9, with IMGT germline references. Reads were filtered out if the reads had weak V/J assignments (E-value above 1e-6), no CDR3, stop codons, out-of-frame junctions, or ambiguous translated residues. V3J clonotypes were defined by identical inferred V gene, J gene, and CDR3 amino acid sequence. The percentage overlap between two repertoires was calculated by dividing the number of shared unique clonotypes by the size of the smaller repertoire. Three approaches were used to assess repertoire richness: RTK rarefaction, the Chao1 estimator, and Recon v2.1 estimates of unobserved clonotypes. Generation probabilities were computed with OLGA for all TCRbeta clonotypes obtained by the gDNA method from several donors. TCRdb limited this immuneACCESS table to in-frame rearrangements with V and J called. A share of clones is missing; checked studies link under half to unresolved V genes, and the rest is unexplained. V and J calls and clone size are as listed in that table; D and trimming were resolved from the DNA. The sample has about 1.5 million clones on record, roughly 96% of them singletons. The ten largest account for roughly 1.1% of the sample.

This sample was taken from a study of shared clonotypes between healthy human individuals (TCRdb year 2020). About the full investigation: The cohort included a few men and a couple of women between 18 and 49 years of age. Libraries were prepared and TCR repertoires were sequenced by different laboratories using diverse techniques, in order to increase sequencing depth and limit assay-specific biases. For each donor, CD4 naive and CD4 memory were each run on three plates, CD8 naive on two plates, and CD8 memory on one plate. Between about 0.9 and 10 billion PBMCs per donor were obtained by leukapheresis. To estimate repertoire size and how much clonotypes are shared between individuals, the study performed deep sequencing of blood TCR repertoires from 4 to 6 healthy adults. What the authors observed across the whole study: Because the study included a small number of donors, the genetic and exposure-history diversity represented was limited. Higher generation probabilities were observed for clonotypes shared by all four sorted-subset donors than for non-shared clonotypes. Naive subsets generally had larger estimated clonotype richness than memory subsets. Sampling was restricted to blood, and TCR repertoires in tissue are likely to differ from TCR repertoires in blood. Even with the large sequencing depth, rarefaction of the sorted-subset datasets indicated that sequencing was incomplete. Across a few donors, 5% to 6% of naive CD4, roughly 3.5% of naive CD8, under 2.5% of memory CD4, and approximately 0.4% of memory CD8 clonotypes were shared. Pairwise subsampling led to the expectation that sequencing depth would affect the degree of clonotype sharing among donors.

Donors were healthy HIV-negative adults with no recently reported acute infections or vaccinations. Only Caucasian adults living in Nashville, Tennessee, USA were represented among the donors. CD4+ T cells were enriched through magnetic negative selection, after which naive cells were positively selected on CD45RA and the remaining negative fraction served as the memory subset. After blood collection by leukapheresis, PBMCs were isolated using Ficoll-Histopaque density gradient centrifugation and then cryopreserved in the vapor phase of liquid nitrogen. Analytical flow cytometry was used to check the purity and quantity of each magnetically sorted T cell population. Each sorted fraction had its genomic DNA isolated and then quantified by UV absorbance on a Nanodrop 2000c. The cysteine opens and the phenylalanine closes a CDR3 of 12 amino acids. Of the read, only the CDR3 DNA is kept; its 36 bases are in frame from base 1. Reading the germline V gene gives CDR1 SGHDT and CDR2 YYEEEE. The trim is 0 bases for V and 7 bases for J, with a gap of 8 bases between the germline ends.

Source material: naive CD4+ T cells sorted from blood. The sample's cell subset or site label, decoded: CD45RA+ positively selected. The rearrangement joined TRBV5-6 to TRBJ2-7, with a weak D call of TRBD2 (5 bases match). This receptor was identified in a man between 25 and 39 years old in good health. The CDR3 corresponds to CASSLGGLEQYF. The DNA sequence is as follows: TGTGCCAGCAGCTTGGGAGGACTTGAGCAGTACTTC.